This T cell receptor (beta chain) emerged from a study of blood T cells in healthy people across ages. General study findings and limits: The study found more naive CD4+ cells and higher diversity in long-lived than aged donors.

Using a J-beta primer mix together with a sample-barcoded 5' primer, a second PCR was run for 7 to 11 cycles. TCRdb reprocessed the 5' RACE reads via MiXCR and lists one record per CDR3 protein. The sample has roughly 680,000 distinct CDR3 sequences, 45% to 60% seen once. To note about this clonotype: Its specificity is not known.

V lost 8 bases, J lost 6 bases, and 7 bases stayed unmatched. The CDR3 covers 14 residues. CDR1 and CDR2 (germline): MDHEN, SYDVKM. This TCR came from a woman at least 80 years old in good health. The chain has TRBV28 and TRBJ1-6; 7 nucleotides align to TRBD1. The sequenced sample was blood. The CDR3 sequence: CASGRQGLNSPLHF. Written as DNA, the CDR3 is TGTGCCAGCGGGAGACAGGGCCTTAATTCACCCCTCCACTTT. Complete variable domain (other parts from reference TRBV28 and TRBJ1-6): DVKVTQSSRYLVKRTGEKVFLECVQDMDHENMFWYRQDPGLGLRLIYFSYDVKMKEKGDIPEGYSVSREKKERFSLILESASTNQTSMYLCASGRQGLNSPLHFGNGTRLTVT.